This is a list of T cell receptor beta chains from one sample in a study of cytomegalovirus exposure and HLA in healthy donors. Generated by immunoSEQ multiplex PCR, the TCRdb table keeps only in-frame clones and is missing some. The table shows approximately 170,000 clones, with around 84% occurring only once. The sequencing sample was made of PBMCs. The source is a young man in good health and CMV-seropositive. Both conserved end residues are part of each CDR3. The order of the fields is clone size, D gene, J gene, V gene, CDR3 DNA, CDR3 protein. The D gene is left open where the match is weak. Only part of the rows carry a size: once, few, many, or a class if the clone is expanded.

>-|-|TRBJ1-5|TRBV6-5
TGTGCCAGCAGCCACGGGGGAAATCAGCCCCAGCATTTT
CASSHGGNQPQHF
>-|TRBD1|TRBJ2-7|TRBV30
TGTGCCTGGGACAGGGGGACCTCCTACGAGCAGTACTTC
CAWDRGTSYEQYF
>once|-|TRBJ2-7|TRBV5-4
TGTGCCAGCAGTCAATCACAGGGAAGCGAGCAGTACTTC
CASSQSQGSEQYF
>-|-|TRBJ1-1|TRBV30
TGTGCCTGGGTAAGAGAACAGGACGGGACTGAAGCTTTCTTT
CAWVREQDGTEAFF
>-|-|TRBJ1-1|TRBV6-5
TGTGCCAGCAGTTCCGAGAAGGGGTTAAACACTGAAGCTTTCTTT
CASSSEKGLNTEAFF
>few|-|TRBJ2-5|TRBV7-9
TGTGCCAGCAGCTTATTCGGGGAGACCCAGTACTTC
CASSLFGETQYF
>-|-|TRBJ1-1|TRBV4-1
TGCGCCAGCAGCCAATTTGAGATGAACACTGAAGCTTTCTTT
CASSQFEMNTEAFF
>once|-|TRBJ2-3|TRBV7-6
TGTGCCAGCAGCCCCACCCCGACTAGATCCCAGTATTTT
CASSPTPTRSQYF
>-|TRBD1|TRBJ2-7|TRBV28
TGTGCCAGCAGTTTTCGGCAGGGGGTTTTTGACGAGCAGTACTTC
CASSFRQGVFDEQYF
>-|TRBD1|TRBJ1-2|TRBV27
TGTGCCAGCAGTCACAGGACAGGGGATTTCTATGGCTACACCTTC
CASSHRTGDFYGYTF
>-|TRBD1|TRBJ2-2|TRBV7-9
TGTGCCGAAAAGACAGGGGACACCGGGGAGCTGTTTTTT
CAEKTGDTGELFF
>-|-|TRBJ1-2|TRBV5-4
TGTGCCAGCAGCTTGGCCCAGGGCTATGGCTACACCTTC
CASSLAQGYGYTF
>-|-|TRBJ1-5|TRBV4-2
TGTGCCAGCAGCCAAGATGGGGGAGGGAGCAATCAGCCCCAGCATTTT
CASSQDGGGSNQPQHF
>-|-|TRBJ2-1|TRBV7-8
TGTGCCAGCAGCTTCAGCCCCGCCCGGAGCTTGAATGAGCAGTTCTTC
CASSFSPARSLNEQFF
>-|-|TRBJ2-5|TRBV12-5
TGTGCTAGTGGTCTGGGGAGTCGGGAGACCCAGTACTTC
CASGLGSRETQYF
>-|-|TRBJ1-5|TRBV6-1
TGTGCCAGCAGTGAAGCGAGGGATCAGCCCCAGCATTTT
CASSEARDQPQHF
>-|TRBD1|TRBJ2-4|TRBV6-5
TGTGCCAGCAGAACAGGGGTGGGAAACATTCAGTACTTC
CASRTGVGNIQYF
>-|TRBD2|TRBJ2-7|TRBV28
TGTGCCAGCACGAGGACTAGCTCTCGCGAGCAGTACTTC
CASTRTSSREQYF
>-|TRBD1|TRBJ1-6|TRBV6-5
TGTGCCAGCAGTTACTCCGGACAGGGCAGGTCACCCCTCCACTTT
CASSYSGQGRSPLHF
>-|-|TRBJ1-1|TRBV19
TGTGCCAGTAGTATAGCGGACAGACCATTTGAAGCTTTCTTT
CASSIADRPFEAFF
>-|TRBD1|TRBJ2-7|TRBV5-1
TGCGCCAGCGTTTACGTTGGGGACAGGGATTACTACGAGCAGTACTTC
CASVYVGDRDYYEQYF
>-|TRBD2|TRBJ2-3|TRBV29-1
TGCAGCGCCCGGGGGGGGGAAGATACGCAGTATTTT
CSARGGEDTQYF
>once|-|TRBJ2-7|TRBV28
TGTGCCAGCAGTGTCCTAGATGCGGAGCCCCACGAGCAGTACTTC
CASSVLDAEPHEQYF
>-|TRBD1|TRBJ1-1|TRBV5-1
TGCGCCAGCAGCTTGAGACGGACAGGGAAGACTGAAGCTTTCTTT
CASSLRRTGKTEAFF
>few|-|TRBJ1-1|TRBV28
TGTGCCAGCAGTGACCGGGGGGTAACTGAAGCTTTCTTT
CASSDRGVTEAFF
>-|-|TRBJ2-7|TRBV27
TGTGCCAGCAGTCCCGCCCCTAGTTCCTACGAGCAGTACTTC
CASSPAPSSYEQYF
>-|-|TRBJ2-1|TRBV6-5
TGTGCCAGCAGCCCCCAGCGTAGCCCCTACAATGAGCAGTTCTTC
CASSPQRSPYNEQFF
>-|TRBD2|TRBJ2-3|TRBV5-1
TGCGCCAGCAGCTATAGCGGGAGTCTCACGGATACGCAGTATTTT
CASSYSGSLTDTQYF
>-|TRBD1|TRBJ2-3|TRBV19
TGTGCCAGTAGGAGGGACAGAACCACAGATACGCAGTATTTT
CASRRDRTTDTQYF
>-|-|TRBJ2-4|TRBV5-1
TGCGCCAGCAGCTTGGGAGAAGCCAAAAACATTCAGTACTTC
CASSLGEAKNIQYF
>-|-|TRBJ1-1|TRBV6-1
TGTGCCACAAGTCTAGGACAGAACACTGAAGCTTTCTTT
CATSLGQNTEAFF
>-|-|TRBJ2-1|TRBV28
TGTGCCAGCAGTTTAACGGGGGGCCTCTCCTACAATGAGCAGTTCTTC
CASSLTGGLSYNEQFF
>-|TRBD1|TRBJ2-5|TRBV6-5
TGTGCCAGCAGTGGCACAGGGGTGAAAGAGACCCAGTACTTC
CASSGTGVKETQYF
>-|TRBD1|TRBJ2-7|TRBV28
TGTGCCAGCAGTCTTTCGACAGGGGAAAGCTACGAGCAGTACTTC
CASSLSTGESYEQYF
>-|-|TRBJ1-2|TRBV21-1
TGTGCCAGCAGTTTCGGCAGGGGGCAAGGCTACACCTTC
CASSFGRGQGYTF